The 15 T cell receptor beta chains below come from one sample, sequenced in a study of blood T cell repertoires in COVID-19. This table comes from immunoSEQ multiplex PCR, and its TCRdb copy is limited to in-frame clones, with some not included. The sample carries 80,000 to 95,000 clones, over 75% recorded once. Specimen: peripheral blood. The receptor set was obtained from a human donor in a cohort sampled during active COVID-19.

V and J are TRBV19 and TRBJ2-7, with TRBD2 matching over 8 bases. CDR1 LNHDA and CDR2 SQIVND come from the germline V gene (reference sequence). The CDR3 extends over 15 amino acids. The V gene end was trimmed by 7 bases and the J gene end by 0 bases; junction bases not matched to a gene: 8. CDR3 DNA sequence: TGTGCCAGTACCCGGAGCGGGGGAGTCTCCTACGAGCAGTACTTC. Translating gives CASTRSGGVSYEQYF.

This chain uses TRBV28 with TRBJ2-1; 7 bases are a match to TRBD2. Germline V gene lookup returns CDR1 MDHEN and CDR2 SYDVKM. This CDR3 contains 16 residues. Losses at the gene ends were 5 bases for V and 1 base for J; bases not matched to a gene: 8. The CDR3 loop is CASSAPGLRSYNEQFF. The CDR3 DNA reads as TGTGCCAGCAGTGCTCCGGGACTAAGGTCCTACAATGAGCAGTTCTTC.

The V gene is TRBV7-2, the J gene TRBJ2-7; 7 bases map to TRBD1. The CDR3 contains 15 residues. In germline, CDR1 is SGHTA, CDR2 FQGNSA. V was clipped by 5 bases and J by 3 bases; unmatched bases: 10. For the CDR3, the DNA is TGTGCCAGCAGCCTCCTCCGGGACAGAATCTACGAGCAGTACTTC. It specifies CASSLLRDRIYEQYF.

The chain is built from TRBV6-5 and TRBJ2-2; D ambiguous. V was cut by 6 bases and J by 6 bases, with 11 bases left in between. Germline CDR1 MNHEY, CDR2 SVGAGI. The CDR3 loop spans 13 amino acids. CDR3 protein: CASSSQESGELFF. The CDR3, as DNA: TGTGCCAGCAGCTCACAAGAATCCGGGGAGCTGTTTTTT.

V and J are TRBV19 and TRBJ1-1; possible D gene TRBD1, 5 bases. The V end was cut by 3 bases, the J end by 2 bases, with 10 bases between. This CDR3 spans 14 amino acids. From germline, CDR1 is LNHDA and CDR2 SQIVND (reference sequence). The CDR3: CASSIGQGNTEAFF. The CDR3 nucleotides are TGTGCCAGTAGTATTGGCCAGGGAAACACTGAAGCTTTCTTT.

The V and J genes are TRBV7-2 and TRBJ2-1; 9 bases are shared with TRBD2. Germline V gene lookup returns CDR1 SGHTA and CDR2 FQGNSA. The ends lost 0 bases at V and 8 bases at J; junction bases unmatched: 2. The CDR3 totals 14 residues. The chain's CDR3 is CASSLASGRHEQFF. Written as DNA, the CDR3 is TGTGCCAGCAGCTTAGCCAGCGGGAGGCATGAGCAGTTCTTC.

In DNA form, the CDR3 reads TGCGCCAGCAGCCAAGAAATGACTCAAGAGCAGTACTTC. Translating gives CASSQEMTQEQYF. The chain has TRBV4-3 and TRBJ2-7; D remains ambiguous. Germline lookup yields CDR1 LGHNA and CDR2 YSLEER. The germline V and J ends were trimmed by 0 bases and 7 bases, with 10 bases remaining between them. This CDR3 has 13 residues.

This chain links TRBV15 with TRBJ1-2, with 10 bases matching TRBD1. The J segment lost 6 bases and the V segment lost 1 base, leaving 8 bases of the junction unmatched. The CDR3 is made up of 16 amino acids. Germline CDR1 is LNHNV and CDR2 is YYDKDF (reference sequence). In DNA, the CDR3 is TGTGCCACCAGCAGAGGAGACAGGGGGCGTCGAGATGGCTACACCTTC. It is translated as CATSRGDRGRRDGYTF.

This rearrangement joins TRBV2 to TRBJ2-1; D may be TRBD1 (6 bases). Germline CDR1 and CDR2: SNHLY and FYNNEI. The CDR3 loop spans 17 amino acids. The V end was cut by 5 bases, the J end by 1 base, with 18 bases between. CDR3 bases: TGTGCCAGCAGTCAAGTACAGGGCTTGGGGTCCTACAATGAGCAGTTCTTC. Protein product: CASSQVQGLGSYNEQFF.

This clone has a single count. The chain employs TRBV7-3 and TRBJ2-7, with D tentatively TRBD1 (6 bases). Germline values: CDR1 SGHTA, CDR2 FQGTGA. V was shortened by 5 bases and J by 0 bases, with 20 bases between the two germline ends. There are 17 residues in the CDR3. The CDR3 coding sequence is TGTGCCAGCAGCCCCTTGGACAGACCAAAAAGCTCCTACGAGCAGTACTTC. Translation: CASSPLDRPKSSYEQYF.

The rearrangement uses TRBV7-9 and TRBJ1-4; D not certain. Per germline, CDR1 SEHNR and CDR2 FQNEAQ (reference sequence). The CDR3 totals 13 residues. Trimming removed 2 bases at V and 7 bases at J, with 8 bases between. The CDR3, as DNA: TGTGCCAGCAGCTTAAGTAGAGCTGAAAAACTGTTTTTT. It specifies CASSLSRAEKLFF.

The chain links TRBV9 to TRBJ2-3; TRBD2 matches 7 bases. This CDR3 is built from 17 residues. The J segment lost 2 bases and the V segment lost 4 bases, leaving 13 bases of the junction unmatched. Germline V gene data show CDR1 as SGDLS and CDR2 as YYNGEE. The CDR3 coding sequence is TGTGCCAGCAGCCCCCATAATCTAGCGGTTTCCACAGATACGCAGTATTTT. Its protein product is CASSPHNLAVSTDTQYF.

The chain uses TRBV7-8 and TRBJ2-1; 7 bases agree with TRBD2. This CDR3 contains 15 residues. J gave up 6 bases and V 7 bases, and 12 bases lay outside the gene matches. CDR1 and CDR2 from the germline V gene are SGHVS and FQNEAQ. The CDR3 loop reads CASTQGRGRFNEQFF. The CDR3 nucleotides read TGTGCCAGCACCCAAGGGCGGGGGAGATTCAATGAGCAGTTCTTC.

This clone showed up just a few times. The rearrangement uses TRBV5-6 and TRBJ1-5, with unresolved D. Germline V gene sequence: CDR1 SGHDT, CDR2 YYEEEE. This CDR3 spans 15 amino acids. Trimming pared 4 bases from V and 0 bases from J, leaving 11 bases between. The CDR3 coding sequence is TGTGCCAGCAGCACAAGACGGAGTAGCAATCAGCCCCAGCATTTT. This gives the protein CASSTRRSSNQPQHF.

The V call is TRBV5-4, the J call TRBJ2-7, with TRBD2 identical over 12 bases. J gave up 1 base and V 4 bases, and 15 bases lay outside the gene matches. CDR1 SGHNT and CDR2 YYREEE come from the germline V gene (reference sequence). There are 19 residues in the CDR3. The DNA for the CDR3 is TGTGCCAGCAGCGACCTACTAGCGGGAGGAGGATTGGGTTCCTACGAGCAGTACTTC. Its protein product is CASSDLLAGGGLGSYEQYF.